This T cell receptor (beta chain) originates from a study of shared T cell receptors in the human thymus. The V end lost 3 bases, the J end lost 4 bases, and 13 bases lay between the germline ends. The length of the CDR3 is 14 residues. Germline lookup yields CDR1 MDHEN and CDR2 SYDVKM. TCRdb keeps only in-frame clones here, not all; method: immunoSEQ multiplex PCR. This table holds 630,000 or so clones, over 75% found once. Another study also made use of these data, one on human thymus T cells. According to that study: Surgeons resected thymus tissue during corrective heart surgery. Usage of V and J genes appeared biased in thymic and blood repertoires. Unrelated individuals reportedly shared highly overlapping thymic TCR repertoires.

This TCR was sampled from a boy younger than two with a congenital heart defect. The genes are TRBV28 and TRBJ2-7; D is possibly TRBD1 (6 bases). The sample consisted of thymocytes. This CDR3 is CASSFSGAGYEQYF. DNA for the CDR3: TGTGCCAGCAGTTTTTCAGGGGCCGGTTACGAGCAGTACTTC.